This T cell receptor beta chain was sequenced during a study of shared clonotypes between healthy human individuals. The CDR3 is 14 amino acids. Germline CDR1 and CDR2: SGHAT and FQNNGV. J lost 8 bases, V lost 8 bases, and 11 bases had no gene match. Deep-level assay runs were performed. Several immunoSEQ plates received, in even portions, the genomic DNA of each subset. Sequencing was performed with immunoSEQ multiplex PCR; in TCRdb, only in-frame clones are kept and a portion is missing. The sample includes a few hundred thousand clones, around 81% of them seen just once. The rearrangement links TRBV11-2 to TRBJ2-4; 8 bases map to TRBD1. The sequence was collected from a woman aged 35 to 49 in good health. Some clones in this sample may be carry-over from other donors' samples. Sample: PBMCs. In DNA, the CDR3 is TGTGCCAGCTCCCTATTACTACAGGGGGACATTCAGTACTTC. Its translation: CASSLLLQGDIQYF.